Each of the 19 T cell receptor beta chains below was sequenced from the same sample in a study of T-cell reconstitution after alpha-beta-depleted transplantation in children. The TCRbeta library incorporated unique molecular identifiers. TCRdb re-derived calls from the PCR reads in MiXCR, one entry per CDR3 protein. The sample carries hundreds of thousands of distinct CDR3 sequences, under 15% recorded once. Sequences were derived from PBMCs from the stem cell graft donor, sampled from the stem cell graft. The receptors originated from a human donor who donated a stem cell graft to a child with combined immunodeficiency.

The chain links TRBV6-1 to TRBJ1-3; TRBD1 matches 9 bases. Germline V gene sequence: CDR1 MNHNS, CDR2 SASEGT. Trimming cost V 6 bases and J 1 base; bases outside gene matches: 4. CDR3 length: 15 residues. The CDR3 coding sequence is TGTGCCAGCAGAAACAGGGGGCGGTCTGGAAACACCATATATTTT. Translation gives CASRNRGRSGNTIYF.

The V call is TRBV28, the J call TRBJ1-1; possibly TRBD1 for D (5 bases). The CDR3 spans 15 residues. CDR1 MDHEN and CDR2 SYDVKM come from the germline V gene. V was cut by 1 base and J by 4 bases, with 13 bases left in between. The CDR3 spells CASSLSTGVSTEAFF. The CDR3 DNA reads TGTGCCAGCAGTTTATCAACGGGGGTCAGCACTGAAGCTTTCTTT.

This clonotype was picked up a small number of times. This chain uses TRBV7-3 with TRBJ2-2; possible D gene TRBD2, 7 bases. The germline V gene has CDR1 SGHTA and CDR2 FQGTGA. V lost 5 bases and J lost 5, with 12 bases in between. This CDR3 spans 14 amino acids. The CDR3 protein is CASSRGGWTGELFF. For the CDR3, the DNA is TGTGCCAGCAGCAGGGGGGGTTGGACCGGGGAGCTGTTTTTT.

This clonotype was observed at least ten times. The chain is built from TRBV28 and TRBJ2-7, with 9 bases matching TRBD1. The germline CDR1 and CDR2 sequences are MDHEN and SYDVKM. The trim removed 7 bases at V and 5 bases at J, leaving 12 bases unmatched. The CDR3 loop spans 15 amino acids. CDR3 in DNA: TGTGCCAGCACCCCAACGGGACAGGGCCTTCACGAGCAGTACTTC. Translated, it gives CASTPTGQGLHEQYF.

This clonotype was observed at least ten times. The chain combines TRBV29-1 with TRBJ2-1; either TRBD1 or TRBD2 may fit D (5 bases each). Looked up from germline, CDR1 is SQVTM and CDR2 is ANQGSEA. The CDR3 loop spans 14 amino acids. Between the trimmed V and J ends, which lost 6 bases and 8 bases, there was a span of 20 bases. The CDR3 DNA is TGCAGCGTCCCCGGGACCACCGGTGGCTATGAGCAGTTCTTC. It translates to CSVPGTTGGYEQFF.

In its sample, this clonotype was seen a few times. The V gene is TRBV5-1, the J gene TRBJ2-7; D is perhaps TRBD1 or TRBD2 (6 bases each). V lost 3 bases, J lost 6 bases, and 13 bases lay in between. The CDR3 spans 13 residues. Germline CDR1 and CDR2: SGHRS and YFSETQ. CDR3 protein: CASSSGGPGEQYF. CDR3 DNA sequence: TGCGCCAGCAGCTCTGGGGGGCCTGGCGAGCAGTACTTC.

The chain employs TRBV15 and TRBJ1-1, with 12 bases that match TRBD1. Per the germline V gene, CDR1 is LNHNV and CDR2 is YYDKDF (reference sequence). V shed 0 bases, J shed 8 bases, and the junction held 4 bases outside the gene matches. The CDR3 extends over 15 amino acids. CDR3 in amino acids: CATSRDQGQGAEAFF. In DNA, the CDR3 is TGTGCCACCAGCAGAGATCAGGGACAGGGGGCGGAAGCTTTCTTT.

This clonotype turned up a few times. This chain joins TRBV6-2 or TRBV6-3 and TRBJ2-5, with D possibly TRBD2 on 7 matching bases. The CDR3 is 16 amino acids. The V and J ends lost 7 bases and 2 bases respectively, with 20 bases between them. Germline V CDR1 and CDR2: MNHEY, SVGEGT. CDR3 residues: CASNDGGQTVQETQYF. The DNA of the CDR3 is TGTGCCAGCAACGACGGGGGGCAGACAGTTCAAGAGACCCAGTACTTC.

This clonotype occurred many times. This CDR3 reads CATQDTSGSGTGELFF. CDR3 nucleotide sequence: TGTGCCACCCAGGATACTAGCGGGAGCGGGACCGGGGAGCTGTTTTTT. The chain joins TRBV12-3 or TRBV12-4 to TRBJ2-2; 11 nucleotides agree with TRBD2. V was clipped by 10 bases and J by 5 bases; unmatched bases: 12. This CDR3 region has 16 residues.

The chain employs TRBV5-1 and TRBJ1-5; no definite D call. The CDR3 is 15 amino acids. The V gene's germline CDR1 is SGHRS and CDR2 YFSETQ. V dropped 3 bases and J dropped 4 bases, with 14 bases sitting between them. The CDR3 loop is CASSSNPGPNQPQHF. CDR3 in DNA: TGCGCCAGCAGCTCTAACCCGGGTCCTAATCAGCCCCAGCATTTT.

CDR3 region: CASSPPTGGNSPLHF. The CDR3 DNA reads as TGTGCCAGCAGCCCCCCTACAGGGGGTAATTCACCCCTCCACTTT. This chain links TRBV5-5 with TRBJ1-6; 8 nucleotides align to TRBD1. This CDR3 comprises 15 residues. CDR1 and CDR2 from the germline V gene are SGHKS and YYEKEE (reference sequence). V shed 4 bases, J shed 6 bases, and the junction held 6 bases outside the gene matches. Full variable domain (rest looked up from reference TRBV5-5 and TRBJ1-6): DAGVTQSPTHLIKTRGQQVTLRCSPISGHKSVSWYQQVLGQGPQFIFQYYEKEERGRGNFPDRFSARQFPNYSSELNVNALLLGDSALYLCASSPPTGGNSPLHFGNGTRLTVT.

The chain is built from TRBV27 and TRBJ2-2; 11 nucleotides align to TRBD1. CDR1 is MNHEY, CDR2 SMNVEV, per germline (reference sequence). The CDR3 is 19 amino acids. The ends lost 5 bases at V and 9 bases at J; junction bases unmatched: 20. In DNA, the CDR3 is TGTGCCAGCAGTCAGACCCTGGGGACAGGGGGGTTTGTCGCCCGGGAGCTGTTTTTT. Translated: CASSQTLGTGGFVARELFF.

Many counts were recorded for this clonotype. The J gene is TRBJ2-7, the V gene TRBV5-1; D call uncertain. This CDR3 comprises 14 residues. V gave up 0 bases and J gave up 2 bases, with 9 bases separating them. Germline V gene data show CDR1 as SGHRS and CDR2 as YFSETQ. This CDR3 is CASSLDGSPYEQYF. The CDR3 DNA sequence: TGCGCCAGCAGCTTGGATGGTTCCCCCTACGAGCAGTACTTC.

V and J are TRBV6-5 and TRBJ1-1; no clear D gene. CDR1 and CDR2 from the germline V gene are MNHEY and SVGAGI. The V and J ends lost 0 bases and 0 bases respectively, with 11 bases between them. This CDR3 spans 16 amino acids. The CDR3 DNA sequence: TGTGCCAGCAGTTACTCCCGGTCCGTCATGAACACTGAAGCTTTCTTT. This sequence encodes CASSYSRSVMNTEAFF.

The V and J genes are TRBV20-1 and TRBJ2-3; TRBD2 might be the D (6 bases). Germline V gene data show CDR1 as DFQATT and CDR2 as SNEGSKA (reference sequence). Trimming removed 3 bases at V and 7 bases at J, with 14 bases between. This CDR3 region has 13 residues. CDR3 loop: CSASRDSPYTQYF. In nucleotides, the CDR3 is TGCAGTGCTAGCCGGGACTCTCCTTATACGCAGTATTTT.

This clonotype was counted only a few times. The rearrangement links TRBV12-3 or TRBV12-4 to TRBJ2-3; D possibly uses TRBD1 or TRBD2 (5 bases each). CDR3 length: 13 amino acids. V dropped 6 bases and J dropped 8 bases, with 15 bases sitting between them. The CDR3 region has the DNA TGTGCCAGCAGGACGCAGGGAGTCGGTACGCAGTATTTT. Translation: CASRTQGVGTQYF.

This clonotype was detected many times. The CDR3 DNA reads TGTGCCACCAGCAAGGGAACCGGGACTAGCGGCTACGAGCAGTACTTC. Encoded protein: CATSKGTGTSGYEQYF. The rearrangement uses TRBV15 and TRBJ2-7; 11 nucleotides match TRBD2. Germline trimming cut 4 bases from V and 3 bases from J; bases unmatched to any gene: 8. The CDR3 loop spans 16 amino acids. Germline-derived CDR1 and CDR2 are LNHNV and YYDKDF (reference sequence).

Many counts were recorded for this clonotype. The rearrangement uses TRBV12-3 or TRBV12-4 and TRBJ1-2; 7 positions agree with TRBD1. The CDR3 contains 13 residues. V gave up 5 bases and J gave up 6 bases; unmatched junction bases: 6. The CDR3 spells CASSLGRGNGYTF. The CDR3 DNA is TGTGCCAGCAGTCTCGGCAGGGGGAATGGCTACACCTTC.

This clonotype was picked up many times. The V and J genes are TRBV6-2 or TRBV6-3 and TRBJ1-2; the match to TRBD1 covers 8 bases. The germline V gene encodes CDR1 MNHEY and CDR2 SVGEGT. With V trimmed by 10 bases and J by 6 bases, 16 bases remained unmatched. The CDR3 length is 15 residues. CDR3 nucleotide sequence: TGTGCCACCCAGGACAGGGCCCGTCTTGTACATGGCTACACCTTC. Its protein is CATQDRARLVHGYTF.